These 14 T cell receptor beta chains were all obtained from the same sample, sequenced in a study of OX40 agonist ivuxolimab in advanced cancers. Libraries were prepared through the immunoSEQ multiplex PCR assay. TCRdb retrieved this table from immuneACCESS and kept in-frame rearrangements only. Not all clones are present; in checked studies, unresolved V genes account for under half, and no reason is known for the remainder. The sample profile shows tens of thousands of clones; roughly four fifths of them were found once. The ten largest clones capture approximately 3.5% of the sample. Material: CD4+ or CD8+ T cells sorted from blood, obtained in a trial of the OX40 agonist ivuxolimab. These receptors were obtained from an adult with an advanced solid tumor such as melanoma, head and neck, liver or kidney cancer.

CDR3 sequence reads: CASSLTGINEKLFF. CDR3 nucleotide sequence: TGTGCCAGCAGCTTAACAGGGATTAATGAAAAACTGTTTTTT. The V and J genes are TRBV5-6 and TRBJ1-4; possibly TRBD1 for D (6 bases). The germline V and J ends were trimmed by 2 bases and 4 bases, with 9 bases remaining between them. The CDR3 has 14 amino acids. The germline V gene has CDR1 SGHDT and CDR2 YYEEEE.

The chain joins TRBV5-4 to TRBJ1-3, with no clear D. CDR1 and CDR2 from the germline V gene are SGHNT and YYREEE (reference sequence). This CDR3 comprises 15 residues. The ends were cut back, 0 bases at V and 2 bases at J, with 9 bases in the middle. CDR3 amino acids: CASSLERSTGNTIYF. For the CDR3, the DNA is TGTGCCAGCAGCTTGGAACGGTCTACTGGAAACACCATATATTTT.

For the CDR3, the DNA is TGTGCCACAGAAGGGGGGATCTCTGGAAACACCATATATTTT. Protein product: CATEGGISGNTIYF. The chain recombines TRBV10-3 with TRBJ1-3; TRBD1 is a possible D gene (6 bases). The CDR3 has 14 residues. V lost 10 bases to trimming and J lost 0 bases, with 13 bases between them. From germline, CDR1 is ENHRY and CDR2 SYGVKD.

This chain uses TRBV14 with TRBJ2-3; D is uncertain. This CDR3 contains 14 residues. CDR1 and CDR2 (germline): SGHDN, FVKESK. V lost 2 bases to trimming and J lost 3 bases, with 9 bases between them. The CDR3 loop is CASSQTYSTDTQYF. The CDR3 bases are TGTGCCAGCAGCCAAACATACAGTACAGATACGCAGTATTTT.

The rearrangement joins TRBV9 to TRBJ1-4; D possibly corresponds to TRBD1 (6 bases). V was clipped by 5 bases and J by 4 bases, with 24 bases between them. The CDR3 length is 18 residues. The germline CDR1 and CDR2 sequences are SGDLS and YYNGEE. CDR3: CASSRGGMAADFNEKLFF. The DNA of the CDR3 is TGTGCCAGCAGTAGAGGGGGGATGGCAGCCGATTTTAATGAAAAACTGTTTTTT.

The chain couples TRBV28 to TRBJ2-5, with TRBD1 matching 9 bases. Losses at the gene ends were 4 bases for V and 4 bases for J; bases not matched to a gene: 4. The germline gives CDR1 MDHEN, CDR2 SYDVKM. The CDR3 contains 14 residues. The CDR3, as DNA: TGTGCCAGCAGTTCAGTGGACAGGGGAGAGACCCAGTACTTC. This sequence encodes CASSSVDRGETQYF.

The V gene is TRBV6-1, the J gene TRBJ2-3, with TRBD1 matching over 9 bases. The CDR3 is made up of 17 amino acids. V trimming: 3 bases; J trimming: 5 bases; junction bases outside the gene matches: 12. Germline values: CDR1 MNHNS, CDR2 SASEGT. CDR3 nucleotide sequence: TGTGCCAGCAGTGAGTCACCCGGGACAGGGCCCATAGATACGCAGTATTTT. Protein: CASSESPGTGPIDTQYF.

This chain connects TRBV6-5 to TRBJ2-5; 8 bases map to TRBD1. The V gene end was trimmed by 4 bases and the J gene end by 14 bases; junction bases not matched to a gene: 12. Germline assignment: CDR1 MNHEY and CDR2 SVGAGI. This CDR3 has 13 amino acids. CDR3 region: CASSSLGQAFAYF. In DNA form, the CDR3 reads TGTGCCAGCAGTTCCTTGGGACAGGCCTTCGCTTACTTC.

This clone was seen more than once but under ten times. V is TRBV15 and J is TRBJ2-7; 8 bases are shared with TRBD1. The V gene's germline CDR1 is LNHNV and CDR2 YYDKDF (reference sequence). With V trimmed by 6 bases and J by 4 bases, 8 bases remained unmatched. CDR3 length: 14 amino acids. In DNA, the CDR3 is TGTGCCACCAGTAGTCGCAGGGACAGGTACGAGCAGTACTTC. Protein sequence: CATSSRRDRYEQYF. The full variable domain, with the rest looked up from reference TRBV15 and TRBJ2-7, is DAMVIQNPRYQVTQFGKPVTLSCSQTLNHNVMYWYQQKSSQAPKLLFHYYDKDFNNEADTPDNFQSRRPNTSFCFLDIRSPGLGDTAMYLCATSSRRDRYEQYFGPGTRLTVT.

This clone occurred a few times. The chain combines TRBV30 with TRBJ1-2; tentative D call: TRBD1 (5 bases). The germline V gene encodes CDR1 GTSNPN and CDR2 SVGIG (reference sequence). V dropped 1 base and J dropped 2 bases, with 11 bases sitting between them. The CDR3 length is 14 residues. CDR3 in DNA: TGTGCCTGGAGTGGGGACCGCCGCAACTATGGCTACACCTTC. It specifies CAWSGDRRNYGYTF.

The rearrangement links TRBV7-2 to TRBJ1-2; D gene ambiguous. Germline-derived CDR1 and CDR2 are SGHTA and FQGNSA. The CDR3 spans 13 residues. V lost 4 bases and J lost 4, with 10 bases in between. The CDR3: CASSSGFGYGYTF. The CDR3 DNA reads as TGTGCCAGCAGCTCTGGGTTTGGCTATGGCTACACCTTC.

V gene TRBV7-8 combines with J gene TRBJ2-1; a possible D gene is TRBD1 (6 bases). Germline V lookup: CDR1 SGHVS, CDR2 FQNEAQ. Trimming took 5 bases from V and 10 from J, leaving 15 bases between them. This CDR3 is 13 amino acids long. CDR3 region: CASSPSQTGEQFF. CDR3 coding DNA: TGTGCCAGCAGCCCTAGTCAGACAGGAGAGCAGTTCTTC. Based on the CDR3 plus reference TRBV7-8 and TRBJ2-1, the full variable domain is GAGVSQSPRYKVAKRGQDVALRCDPISGHVSLFWYQQALGQGPEFLTYFQNEAQLDKSGLPSDRFFAERPEGSVSTLKIQRTQQEDSAVYLCASSPSQTGEQFFGPGTRLTVL.

The J gene is TRBJ1-2, the V gene TRBV10-3; perhaps TRBD1 as D (6 bases). Deletions cut 1 base from V and 5 bases from J, with 14 bases between. CDR3 length: 15 amino acids. Germline CDR1 ENHRY, CDR2 SYGVKD. This CDR3 reads CAISELGGSDYGYTF. DNA of the CDR3: TGTGCCATCAGTGAGTTAGGGGGTTCGGATTATGGCTACACCTTC.

This sequence joins TRBV5-5 and TRBJ1-2; no clear D gene. V lost 1 base to trimming and J lost 14 bases, with 18 bases between them. The germline gives CDR1 SGHKS, CDR2 YYEKEE (reference sequence). This CDR3 region has 13 residues. The DNA of the CDR3 is TGTGCCAGCAGCTTGACTCCGGACGGCCGAGGAACCTTC. This gives the protein CASSLTPDGRGTF.